Following are 18 T cell receptor beta chains from one sample sequenced in a study of CD8 T cells in ankylosing spondylitis. One entry per CDR3 protein, called by TCRdb with MiXCR from the 5' RACE reads. The sample has a few hundred thousand distinct CDR3 sequences, around 10% seen once. The specimen was blood, either unsorted or a sorted T cell fraction (not recorded which). The receptors were sampled from a female donor with ankylosing spondylitis or in good health (not recorded which).

This clonotype was observed many times. The chain carries TRBV10-3 and TRBJ2-6; TRBD1 aligns across 8 bases. Trimming removed 7 bases from V and 0 bases from J; junction bases left unmatched: 20. Germline values: CDR1 ENHRY, CDR2 SYGVKD. The CDR3 is 21 amino acids. CDR3 sequence (DNA): TGTGCCATCACCCTCCCCCCGGGGCAGGGGGCGGAAGACTCTGGGGCCAACGTCCTGACTTTC. This codes for CAITLPPGQGAEDSGANVLTF.

This clonotype was observed at least ten times. The chain joins TRBV20-1 to TRBJ1-3, with D tentatively TRBD1 (6 bases). This CDR3 contains 14 residues. CDR1 and CDR2 from the germline V gene are DFQATT and SNEGSKA (reference sequence). V lost 6 bases, J lost 4 bases, and 16 bases lay in between. The CDR3 spells CSAADSSAGNTIYF. CDR3 nucleotide sequence: TGCAGTGCCGCGGACAGCTCAGCGGGAAACACCATATATTTT.

This clonotype was found a few times. The chain joins TRBV5-1 to TRBJ2-7; tentative D call: TRBD1 (5 bases). V was shortened by 0 bases and J by 1 base, with 11 bases between the two germline ends. Germline V gene sequence: CDR1 SGHRS, CDR2 YFSETQ. The CDR3 length is 15 residues. The CDR3 sequence is CASSLGGSQSYEQYF. The CDR3, as DNA: TGCGCCAGCAGCTTGGGGGGCAGCCAATCCTACGAGCAGTACTTC.

This clonotype was seen many times. This chain links TRBV20-1 with TRBJ2-3; 13 nucleotides match TRBD2. Germline V gene data show CDR1 as DFQATT and CDR2 as SNEGSKA (reference sequence). This CDR3 is built from 16 residues. The ends lost 1 base at V and 4 bases at J; junction bases unmatched: 5. This CDR3 is CSARATSGRGSDTQYF. The CDR3 nucleotides are TGCAGTGCTAGAGCCACTAGCGGGAGGGGATCAGATACGCAGTATTTT.

The rearrangement joins TRBV27 to TRBJ2-5; no definite D call. V was shortened by 3 bases and J by 2 bases, with 13 bases between the two germline ends. CDR3 length equals 15 residues. Germline lookup yields CDR1 MNHEY and CDR2 SMNVEV (reference sequence). The CDR3 spells CASSFRKRPQETQYF. CDR3 in DNA: TGTGCCAGCAGTTTTAGAAAGCGACCTCAAGAGACCCAGTACTTC.

This chain links TRBV12-3 or TRBV12-4 with TRBJ2-1; the match to TRBD2 covers 11 bases. The CDR3 is made up of 16 amino acids. V lost 7 bases and J lost 9; bases outside the gene matches: 14. CDR3: CASNRGGSGGAGEQFF. The CDR3, as DNA: TGTGCCAGCAACAGGGGGGGTAGCGGGGGGGCGGGTGAGCAGTTCTTC.

In its sample, this clonotype was seen many times. The J gene is TRBJ2-7, the V gene TRBV5-1; D remains unclear. V was clipped by 4 bases and J by 3 bases, with 11 bases between them. Germline CDR1 is SGHRS and CDR2 is YFSETQ. The CDR3 has 13 amino acids. CDR3 sequence reads: CASSRPTGYEQYF. The CDR3 DNA follows: TGCGCCAGCAGCAGGCCGACTGGCTACGAGCAGTACTTC.

This clonotype was detected only once. This chain uses TRBV5-1 with TRBJ1-4, with 11 bases identical to TRBD1. Losses at the gene ends were 5 bases for V and 1 base for J; bases not matched to a gene: 4. The CDR3 runs 16 residues. CDR1 and CDR2 (germline): SGHRS, YFSETQ. The DNA of the CDR3 is TGCGCCAGCAGGGCCGGGACAGGGGGAACTAATGAAAAACTGTTTTTT. It codes for CASRAGTGGTNEKLFF.

There are a few counts of this clonotype. This chain connects TRBV12-3 or TRBV12-4 to TRBJ2-2; D ambiguous. This CDR3 is 15 amino acids long. V was trimmed by 3 bases and J by 3 bases, leaving 11 bases between them. For the CDR3, the DNA is TGTGCCAGCAGTTTCATTAGGTCGGACACCGGGGAGCTGTTTTTT. It translates to CASSFIRSDTGELFF.

Many counts were recorded for this clonotype. The chain carries TRBV10-2 and TRBJ1-1; D not certain. The V end was cut by 0 bases, the J end by 2 bases, with 10 bases between. This CDR3 region has 15 residues. The germline V gene has CDR1 WSHSY and CDR2 SAAADI. CDR3 sequence (DNA): TGCGCCAGCAGTGAGTCCGGAGGCAGAAACACTGAAGCTTTCTTT. Its translation is CASSESGGRNTEAFF.

This clonotype was counted ten times or more. This chain connects TRBV5-1 to TRBJ1-1; D ambiguous. CDR3 length: 13 residues. V lost 3 bases to trimming and J lost 1 base, with 7 bases between them. From germline, CDR1 is SGHRS and CDR2 YFSETQ. Here the CDR3 DNA reads TGCGCCAGCAGCTCCTTAAAGAACACTGAAGCTTTCTTT. It is translated as CASSSLKNTEAFF. The complete variable domain, with remaining parts taken from reference TRBV5-1 and TRBJ1-1, reads KAGVTQTPRYLIKTRGQQVTLSCSPISGHRSVSWYQQTPGQGLQFLFEYFSETQRNKGNFPGRFSGRQFSNSRSEMNVSTLELGDSALYLCASSSLKNTEAFFGQGTRLTVV.

In its sample, this clonotype was seen a few times. The V gene is TRBV24-1, the J gene TRBJ2-1, with D perhaps matching TRBD1 or TRBD2 (6 bases each). Germline V gives CDR1 KGHDR, CDR2 SFDVKD. The CDR3 runs 13 residues. V gave up 8 bases and J gave up 3 bases, with 10 bases separating them. In DNA, the CDR3 is TGTGCCACCATAGGGGGGCTCTACAATGAGCAGTTCTTC. Its translation: CATIGGLYNEQFF.

This clonotype was counted many times. The CDR3 coding sequence is TGTGCCAGCAGTGCTAGTCAGGCTAACACTGAAGCTTTCTTT. It yields the protein CASSASQANTEAFF. V and J are TRBV2 and TRBJ1-1; D remains unclear. This CDR3 is 14 amino acids long. Per germline, CDR1 SNHLY and CDR2 FYNNEI. The V gene lost 4 bases and the J gene lost 2 bases, with 11 bases spanning the gap. The full variable domain, completed using reference TRBV2 and TRBJ1-1, is EPEVTQTPSHQVTQMGQEVILRCVPISNHLYFYWYRQILGQKVEFLVSFYNNEISEKSEIFDDQFSVERPDGSNFTLKIRSTKLEDSAMYFCASSASQANTEAFFGQGTRLTVV.

This clonotype was seen repeatedly, ten times or more. The CDR3: CASSYGTSLRTQYF. DNA of the CDR3: TGTGCCAGCAGTTACGGGACTAGTCTTCGGACCCAGTACTTC. The genes are TRBV6-5 and TRBJ2-5, with 8 bases that match TRBD2. Germline V gene data show CDR1 as MNHEY and CDR2 as SVGAGI. With 2 bases clipped from V and 7 bases from J, the junction kept 6 bases outside the gene matches. CDR3 length: 14 residues.

The table lists this clonotype with many counts. The V gene is TRBV4-3, the J gene TRBJ2-2; D is unclear. CDR1 and CDR2 from the germline V gene are LGHNA and YSLEER. The CDR3 spans 15 residues. Between the trimmed V and J ends, which lost 1 base and 1 base, there was a span of 7 bases. CDR3 loop: CASSQGHLNTGELFF. The CDR3 DNA reads TGCGCCAGCAGCCAAGGACACCTGAACACCGGGGAGCTGTTTTTT.

This clonotype was seen more than once but under ten times. The chain couples TRBV6-5 to TRBJ2-3; D not resolved. The CDR3 is 14 amino acids. Germline values: CDR1 MNHEY, CDR2 SVGAGI. Trimming took 2 bases from V and 5 from J, leaving 11 bases between them. The CDR3 region has the DNA TGTGCCAGCAGTTACATGCAGGTGGAAGATACGCAGTATTTT. Protein: CASSYMQVEDTQYF.

This clonotype was recorded many times. V and J are TRBV7-2 and TRBJ1-3, with D unresolved. CDR3 length equals 14 residues. Trimming stripped 5 bases from V and 5 bases from J, with 13 bases between. Germline values: CDR1 SGHTA, CDR2 FQGNSA. CDR3 amino acids: CASSPSKGRNTIYF. The CDR3 coding sequence is TGTGCCAGCAGCCCCTCCAAGGGCAGAAACACCATATATTTT. The full variable domain, rest sourced from reference TRBV7-2 and TRBJ1-3, is GAGVSQSPSNKVTEKGKDVELRCDPISGHTALYWYRQSLGQGLEFLIYFQGNSAPDKSGLPSDRFSAERTGGSVSTLTIQRTQQEDSAVYLCASSPSKGRNTIYFGEGSWLTVV.

CDR3 DNA: TGTGCCAGCAGTGGGACACGACAGAACACTGAAGCTTTCTTT. Translation: CASSGTRQNTEAFF. This chain links TRBV2 with TRBJ1-1; D is possibly TRBD1 (5 bases). This CDR3 has 14 residues. Trimming pared 4 bases from V and 1 base from J, leaving 10 bases between. Germline values: CDR1 SNHLY, CDR2 FYNNEI.